This T cell receptor (beta chain) is drawn from a study of low-dose radiotherapy and immunotherapy resistance in tumors. With a V-primer adapter and a constant-region primer, TCRs were amplified for about 20 PCR cycles. mRNA that had been isolated underwent amplification through in vitro transcription. TCRdb re-called the reads through MiXCR, storing one row per CDR3 protein. The data hold tens of thousands of distinct CDR3 sequences, with 10% to 15% observed a single time. This clonotype occurred a few times. Time point described: before trial treatment. The CDR3 consists of 14 residues. Germline V gene data show CDR1 as MGHRA and CDR2 as YSYEKL. Trimming stripped 0 bases from V and 0 bases from J, with 6 bases between.

The source was PBMCs, collected before treatment. The clonotype originates from a female donor with ovarian cancer. The chain recombines TRBV4-1 with TRBJ2-7, with unresolved D. CDR3 sequence: CASSQEGYSYEQYF. Here the CDR3 DNA reads TGCGCCAGCAGCCAAGAGGGGTACTCCTACGAGCAGTACTTC.